This T cell receptor (beta chain) was documented in a study of blood T cells in healthy people across ages. Study-level background: About one barcoded beta molecule was captured per two T cells (by template switching).

Germline values: CDR1 SEHNR, CDR2 FQNEAQ (reference sequence). This CDR3 comprises 12 residues. Note on this clonotype: This could be a read error, since a much larger clone is one nucleotide away.

Sample-barcoded 5' priming and a J-beta primer mix drove a second PCR of about 7 to 12 cycles. TCRdb reanalysed the 5' RACE reads using MiXCR and keeps one entry per CDR3 protein. This sample has some 920,000 distinct CDR3 sequences, with just over 50% found just once. The sequencing sample was made of blood. The chain recombines TRBV7-9 with TRBJ2-4, with D perhaps being TRBD1 or TRBD2 (5 bases each). The J call may be in error: the DNA end matches TRBJ2-7 better. This TCR came from a woman aged 55-75 years in good health. CDR3 bases: TGTGGCAGCAGCCCCACGAGGGGCGAGCAGTACTTC. Translating it yields CGSSPTRGEQYF.